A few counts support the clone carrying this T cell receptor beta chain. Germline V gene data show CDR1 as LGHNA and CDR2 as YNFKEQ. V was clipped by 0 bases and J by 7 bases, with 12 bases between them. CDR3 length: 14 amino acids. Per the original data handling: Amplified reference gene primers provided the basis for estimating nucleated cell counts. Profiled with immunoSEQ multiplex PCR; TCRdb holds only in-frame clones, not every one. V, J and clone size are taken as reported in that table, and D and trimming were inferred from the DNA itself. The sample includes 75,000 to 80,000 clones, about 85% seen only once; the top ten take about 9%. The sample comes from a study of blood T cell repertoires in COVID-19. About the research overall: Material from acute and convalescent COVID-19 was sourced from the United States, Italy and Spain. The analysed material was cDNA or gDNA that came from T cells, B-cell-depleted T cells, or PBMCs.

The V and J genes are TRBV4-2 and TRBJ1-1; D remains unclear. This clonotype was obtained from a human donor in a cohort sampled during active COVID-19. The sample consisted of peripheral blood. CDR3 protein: CASSQDRIPGEAFF. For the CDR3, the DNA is TGTGCCAGCAGCCAAGATCGGATTCCAGGTGAAGCTTTCTTT.